Shown below are 10 T cell receptor beta chains from a single sample sequenced in a study of PD-L1 blockade in urothelial cancer listed by TCRdb under 2017. Library generation was performed with the immunoSEQ multiplex PCR assay. TCRdb took this table from immuneACCESS and kept in-frame rearrangements with V and J called. Such tables lack part of the clones; where checked against another copy, unresolved V genes explain under half of the gap, and the rest is unexplained. This sample has tens of thousands of clones in its table, and roughly 80% of those were observed once. The ten largest clonotypes hold roughly 7.1% of the sample. The sample's time point label, in plain terms: pretreatment peripheral blood. Sequences were derived from PBMCs, sampled around atezolizumab (anti-PD-L1) treatment. Every receptor here comes from a man in his 60s with urothelial cancer.

The gene calls are TRBV5-4 and TRBJ2-3, with TRBD1 identical over 7 bases. This CDR3 is 16 amino acids long. Germline assignment: CDR1 SGHNT and CDR2 YYREEE (reference sequence). The J segment lost 1 base and the V segment lost 7 bases, leaving 12 bases of the junction unmatched. The CDR3 region is CASGSVFTGGTDTQYF. For the CDR3, the DNA is TGTGCCAGCGGCTCCGTCTTTACAGGGGGCACAGATACGCAGTATTTT.

The chain is built from TRBV6-1 and TRBJ2-5; D may be TRBD2 (6 bases). Trimming removed 7 bases at V and 4 bases at J, with 7 bases between. The CDR3 length is 11 residues. Germline values: CDR1 MNHNS, CDR2 SASEGT. The DNA for the CDR3 is TGTGCCAGCACAGCGGGAGAGACCCAGTACTTC. Protein product: CASTAGETQYF.

CDR3: CASSLAEVRPSYEQYF. For the CDR3, the DNA is TGCGCCAGCAGCTTGGCCGAGGTAAGACCCTCCTACGAGCAGTACTTC. This rearrangement joins TRBV5-1 to TRBJ2-7; D call uncertain. The germline CDR1 and CDR2 sequences are SGHRS and YFSETQ. The CDR3 runs 16 residues. The V and J ends lost 0 bases and 0 bases respectively, with 13 bases between them.

The chain couples TRBV19 to TRBJ1-3; D is perhaps TRBD1 (6 bases). The CDR3 has 15 residues. Germline V gene lookup returns CDR1 LNHDA and CDR2 SQIVND (reference sequence). Trimming shortened V by 5 bases and J by 0 bases, and 11 bases separated the two germline ends. CDR3 coding DNA: TGTGCCAGTAGTGCCAGGGGTAACTCTGGAAACACCATATATTTT. Residues: CASSARGNSGNTIYF.

V is TRBV6-1 and J is TRBJ1-2, with 8 bases matching TRBD1. CDR3 length equals 15 residues. The trim removed 6 bases at V and 8 bases at J, leaving 14 bases unmatched. Germline V gives CDR1 MNHNS, CDR2 SASEGT. CDR3 nucleotide sequence: TGTGCCAGCAGGGCCGGGACAGGAACAACTAGGGGCTACACCTTC. Protein sequence: CASRAGTGTTRGYTF.

The chain carries TRBV11-2 and TRBJ2-5; D might be TRBD2 (6 bases). Trimming left V 1 base short and J 0 bases short, with 9 bases between. The CDR3 is 15 residues long. Germline lookup yields CDR1 SGHAT and CDR2 FQNNGV. The CDR3 DNA sequence: TGTGCCAGCAGCTTAGGTGGACTATACCAAGAGACCCAGTACTTC. Residues: CASSLGGLYQETQYF.

V gene TRBV6-5 combines with J gene TRBJ2-5; 7 nucleotides align to TRBD1. With V trimmed by 5 bases and J by 3 bases, 6 bases remained unmatched. CDR3 length: 14 residues. Germline CDR1 and CDR2: MNHEY and SVGAGI. CDR3 region: CASSNRDSKETQYF. The CDR3 DNA sequence: TGTGCCAGCAGTAACCGGGACAGTAAAGAGACCCAGTACTTC.

The genes are TRBV11-2 and TRBJ1-3; the D gene is possibly TRBD1 (5 bases). The V gene lost 7 bases and the J gene lost 10 bases, with 26 bases spanning the gap. This CDR3 contains 16 residues. The germline V gene encodes CDR1 SGHAT and CDR2 FQNNGV. DNA of the CDR3: TGTGCCAGCAAGCTTAGGGGCCCAGGGCGAGTAAAAACCATATATTTT. This codes for CASKLRGPGRVKTIYF.

The chain joins TRBV10-3 to TRBJ2-3, with D possibly TRBD1 on 6 matching bases. CDR3 size: 16 residues. Germline assignment: CDR1 ENHRY and CDR2 SYGVKD. V dropped 3 bases and J dropped 5 bases, with 18 bases sitting between them. The DNA of the CDR3 is TGTGCCATCAGTGACCGTGTGAACAGGGCAGGAGATACGCAGTATTTT. It codes for CAISDRVNRAGDTQYF.

The rearrangement links TRBV5-6 to TRBJ2-3; 8 nucleotides agree with TRBD1. Losses at the gene ends were 4 bases for V and 4 bases for J; bases not matched to a gene: 2. The CDR3 has 13 amino acids. CDR1 SGHDT and CDR2 YYEEEE come from the germline V gene. The CDR3 nucleotides read TGTGCCAGCAGCGGACAGGGTGCAGATACGCAGTATTTT. Its protein product is CASSGQGADTQYF.